The clone carrying this T cell receptor beta chain appeared a few times. These data originate in a study of blood T cell repertoires in COVID-19. Study details: Whether acute or convalescent, the COVID-19 samples came from the United States, Italy and Spain. T cells, B-cell-depleted T cells, or PBMCs provided the cDNA or gDNA that served as material.

The CDR3 runs to 15 residues. V was pared by 0 bases and J by 6 bases, with 15 bases between. Germline assignment: CDR1 SGHDN and CDR2 FVKESK. In the study's own analysis: It was from reference gene primer amplification that nucleated cell counts were estimated. Assay: immunoSEQ multiplex PCR; the TCRdb copy retains only in-frame clones and omits some. Clone size and V and J calls were adopted from that table, with D and trimming inferred from the DNA. Of over 60,000 clones in the sample, more than 75% were seen once. The chain recombines TRBV14 with TRBJ2-7, with a tentative D call TRBD2 (5 bases). This TCR was sampled from a man between 65 and 85 years old with active or convalescent COVID-19. The sample comprised peripheral blood. CDR3 DNA: TGTGCCAGCAGCCAAGATCACGGAGGCTACGGCGAGCAGTACTTC. It specifies CASSQDHGGYGEQYF.